The 20 T cell receptor beta chains below were found in one sample sequenced in a study of blood T cell repertoires in COVID-19. Method: immunoSEQ multiplex PCR; TCRdb's copy keeps in-frame clones and lacks some. The sample lists approximately 150,000 clones; 80% to 85% were seen once. Input material: peripheral blood. These receptors were collected from a human donor in a cohort sampled during active COVID-19.

The V and J genes are TRBV7-9 and TRBJ2-3, with 7 positions matching TRBD2. V was pared by 6 bases and J by 4 bases, with 4 bases of the junction left unmatched. This CDR3 has 13 residues. The germline V gene has CDR1 SEHNR and CDR2 FQNEAQ (reference sequence). The CDR3 DNA is TGTGCCAGCAGGGCTAGCGGAGCAGATACGCAGTATTTT. It is translated as CASRASGADTQYF.

This rearrangement joins TRBV10-3 to TRBJ2-3; TRBD2 matches at 14 bases. The J segment lost 4 bases and the V segment lost 7 bases, leaving 10 bases of the junction unmatched. The CDR3 is 17 residues long. Germline loops: CDR1 ENHRY, CDR2 SYGVKD. CDR3: CAIKGLAGVNFPDTQYF. The DNA for the CDR3 is TGTGCCATCAAGGGACTAGCGGGAGTTAATTTCCCAGATACGCAGTATTTT.

This clone was seen a single time. The V call is TRBV2, the J call TRBJ1-1, with TRBD1 as a possible D gene (6 bases). The V and J ends lost 5 bases and 1 base respectively, with 8 bases between them. Germline V gene lookup returns CDR1 SNHLY and CDR2 FYNNEI. This CDR3 has 13 amino acids. Written as DNA, the CDR3 is TGTGCCAGCAGTCAGGACAGGAACACTGAAGCTTTCTTT. Encoded protein: CASSQDRNTEAFF.

The chain joins TRBV19 to TRBJ1-5; 9 bases map to TRBD1. CDR3 length: 18 amino acids. V shed 0 bases, J shed 15 bases, and the junction held 21 bases outside the gene matches. Germline lookup yields CDR1 LNHDA and CDR2 SQIVND (reference sequence). The CDR3 DNA follows: TGTGCCAGTAGTATAGATTGTACGGGACAGGGCTGCATCAGGGGCCTGCATTTT. Residues: CASSIDCTGQGCIRGLHF.

The rearrangement joins TRBV9 to TRBJ2-7; 8 bases agree with TRBD2. V shed 2 bases, J shed 1 base, and the junction held 5 bases outside the gene matches. Germline assignment: CDR1 SGDLS and CDR2 YYNGEE. The CDR3 contains 15 residues. CDR3 region: CASSVSSGGSYEQYF. The CDR3 region has the DNA TGTGCCAGCAGCGTCTCTTCGGGGGGGTCCTACGAGCAGTACTTC. Filled out from reference TRBV9 and TRBJ2-7, the complete variable domain reads DSGVTQTPKHLITATGQRVTLRCSPRSGDLSVYWYQQSLDQGLQFLIQYYNGEERAKGNILERFSAQQFPDLHSELNLSSLELGDSALYFCASSVSSGGSYEQYFGPGTRLTVT.

The rearrangement links TRBV12-3 or TRBV12-4 to TRBJ1-3; D unclear. The CDR3 contains 12 residues. V lost 7 bases and J lost 4, with 8 bases in between. In DNA form, the CDR3 reads TGTGCCAGCATTCTCGTCGGAAACACCATATATTTT. Residues: CASILVGNTIYF.

This chain links TRBV19 with TRBJ2-7, with D unresolved. CDR3 length equals 15 residues. Germline CDR1 and CDR2: LNHDA and SQIVND (reference sequence). V lost 6 bases, J lost 1 base, and 16 bases lay in between. Here the CDR3 reads CASRRTSVSSYEQYF. CDR3 DNA sequence: TGTGCCAGTAGACGAACCTCTGTCAGTTCCTACGAGCAGTACTTC.

The chain links TRBV28 to TRBJ1-5; possibly TRBD1 for D (5 bases). The CDR3 extends over 15 amino acids. Trimming removed 6 bases at V and 4 bases at J, with 16 bases between. Germline CDR1 reads MDHEN; CDR2 reads SYDVKM. The CDR3 nucleotides are TGTGCCAGCAGGGACGGGGGGATACAAAATCAGCCCCAGCATTTT. It translates to CASRDGGIQNQPQHF.

The chain employs TRBV7-7 and TRBJ2-7; perhaps TRBD2 as D (6 bases). CDR3 length: 15 amino acids. Germline CDR1 is SSHAT and CDR2 is FNYEAQ (reference sequence). V was cut by 3 bases and J by 2 bases, with 14 bases left in between. This CDR3 is CASSLRSGPPYEQYF. As DNA, the CDR3 is TGTGCCAGCAGCTTGAGGAGCGGGCCCCCCTACGAGCAGTACTTC.

The V call is TRBV7-2, the J call TRBJ1-3; 7 bases line up with TRBD1. The junction had 14 bases not matched to a gene; V was cut back by 5 bases and J by 4 bases. CDR3 length: 17 residues. Germline V gene data show CDR1 as SGHTA and CDR2 as FQGNSA. CDR3: CASSTTPRQGPGNTIYF. The CDR3, as DNA: TGTGCCAGCAGCACTACCCCGCGACAGGGCCCCGGAAACACCATATATTTT.

In this sample, this clone turned up a few times. The gene calls are TRBV27 and TRBJ2-4; a weak D match, TRBD1 (6 bases). The CDR3 is 15 amino acids. The germline V gene encodes CDR1 MNHEY and CDR2 SMNVEV (reference sequence). Between the trimmed V and J ends, which lost 5 bases and 6 bases, there was a span of 17 bases. CDR3 DNA sequence: TGTGCCAGCAGTCCCTCGACAGGACCGGGAAACATTCAGTACTTC. Translation gives CASSPSTGPGNIQYF.

The chain carries TRBV6-5 and TRBJ2-7; TRBD2 agrees at 8 bases. Germline lookup yields CDR1 MNHEY and CDR2 SVGAGI. The ends lost 5 bases at V and 1 base at J; junction bases unmatched: 7. CDR3 size: 15 residues. The chain's CDR3 is CASSPIAGRSYEQYF. The CDR3, as DNA: TGTGCCAGCAGTCCAATAGCGGGAAGATCCTACGAGCAGTACTTC.

The rearrangement joins TRBV7-3 to TRBJ1-1; perhaps TRBD1 as D (5 bases). CDR3 length equals 13 residues. Germline V gene data show CDR1 as SGHTA and CDR2 as FQGTGA. The V gene lost 2 bases and the J gene lost 7 bases, with 11 bases spanning the gap. DNA for the CDR3: TGTGCCAGCAGCTTAGCCAGGGATGGTGAAGCTTTCTTT. Amino acids: CASSLARDGEAFF. Based on the CDR3 plus reference TRBV7-3 and TRBJ1-1, the full variable domain is GAGVSQTPSNKVTEKGKYVELRCDPISGHTALYWYRQSLGQGPEFLIYFQGTGAADDSGLPNDRFFAVRPEGSVSTLKIQRTERGDSAVYLCASSLARDGEAFFGQGTRLTVV.

A remark on this clone: A read error may produce the germline difference seen at one junction end. The chain carries TRBV4-3 and TRBJ1-6, with no clear D. CDR3 size: 14 residues. In germline, CDR1 is LGHNA, CDR2 YSLEER. The CDR3 region has the DNA TGCGCCAGCAGCCAAGAAGGAGATAACTCACCCCTCCACTTT. This sequence encodes CASSQEGDNSPLHF.

The genes are TRBV5-1 and TRBJ2-7, with a possible D match to TRBD1 (5 bases). The germline CDR1 and CDR2 sequences are SGHRS and YFSETQ. V lost 0 bases and J 6 bases, leaving 10 bases between the germline ends. The CDR3 has 13 amino acids. The CDR3 protein is CASSLETVLEQYF. CDR3 DNA sequence: TGCGCCAGCAGCTTGGAGACAGTACTCGAGCAGTACTTC. Together with reference TRBV5-1 and TRBJ2-7, the CDR3 gives the full variable domain: KAGVTQTPRYLIKTRGQQVTLSCSPISGHRSVSWYQQTPGQGLQFLFEYFSETQRNKGNFPGRFSGRQFSNSRSEMNVSTLELGDSALYLCASSLETVLEQYFGPGTRLTVT.

The gene calls are TRBV18 and TRBJ2-1; weak D call: TRBD2 (6 bases). The germline gives CDR1 KGHSH, CDR2 LQKENI. V was pared by 3 bases and J by 7 bases, with 10 bases between. CDR3 length equals 13 residues. CDR3 amino acids: CASSPLGGNEQFF. The CDR3 bases are TGTGCCAGCTCACCCTTGGGGGGTAATGAGCAGTTCTTC.

There are a few counts of this clone. The chain links TRBV20-1 to TRBJ2-7; 8 bases are a match to TRBD1. Germline V gene sequence: CDR1 DFQATT, CDR2 SNEGSKA (reference sequence). The CDR3 consists of 11 residues. CDR3: CSADRDHEQYF. DNA for the CDR3: TGCAGCGCGGACAGGGACCACGAGCAGTACTTC.

The rearrangement joins TRBV5-5 to TRBJ1-3; the match to TRBD1 covers 8 bases. Germline CDR1 and CDR2: SGHKS and YYEKEE (reference sequence). The CDR3 is made up of 16 amino acids. J gave up 2 bases and V 1 base, and 5 bases lay outside the gene matches. The CDR3 protein is CASSLRGQATGNTIYF. The CDR3 region has the DNA TGTGCCAGCAGCTTGCGGGGACAGGCAACTGGAAACACCATATATTTT.

J is TRBJ1-2 and V is TRBV19; TRBD1 might be the D (5 bases). The length of the CDR3 is 13 residues. Germline CDR1 is LNHDA and CDR2 is SQIVND (reference sequence). V lost 5 bases, J lost 1 base, and 8 bases lay in between. CDR3 sequence: CASSAGFNYGYTF. CDR3 DNA sequence: TGTGCCAGTAGTGCAGGGTTTAACTATGGCTACACCTTC.

J is TRBJ1-4 and V is TRBV5-1; no reliable D call. This CDR3 is 17 amino acids long. V was shortened by 0 bases and J by 2 bases, with 14 bases between the two germline ends. Germline CDR1 is SGHRS and CDR2 is YFSETQ. CDR3 loop: CASSLGPGIGTNEKLFF. In nucleotides, the CDR3 is TGCGCCAGCAGCTTGGGCCCGGGGATTGGCACTAATGAAAAACTGTTTTTT.